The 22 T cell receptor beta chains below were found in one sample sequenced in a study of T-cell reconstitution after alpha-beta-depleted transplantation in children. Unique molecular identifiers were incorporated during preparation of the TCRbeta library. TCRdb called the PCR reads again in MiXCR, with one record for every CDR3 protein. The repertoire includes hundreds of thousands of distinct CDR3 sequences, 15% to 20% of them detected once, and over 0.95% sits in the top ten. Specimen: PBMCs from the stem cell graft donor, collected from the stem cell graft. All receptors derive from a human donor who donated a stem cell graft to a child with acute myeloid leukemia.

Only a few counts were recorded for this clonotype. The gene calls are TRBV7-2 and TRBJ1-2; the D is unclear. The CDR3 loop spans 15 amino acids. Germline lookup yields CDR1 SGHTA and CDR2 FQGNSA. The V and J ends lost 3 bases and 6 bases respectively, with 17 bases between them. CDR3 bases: TGTGCCAGCAGCTTGATGGGGTCGGGATTAAATGGCTACACCTTC. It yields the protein CASSLMGSGLNGYTF.

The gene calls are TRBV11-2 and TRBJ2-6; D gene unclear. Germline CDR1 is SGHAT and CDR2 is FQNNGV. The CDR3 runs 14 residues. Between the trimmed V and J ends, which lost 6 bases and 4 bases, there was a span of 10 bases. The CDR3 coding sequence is TGTGCCAGCAGTCCCCCGAGGGGGGCCAACGTCCTGACTTTC. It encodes CASSPPRGANVLTF.

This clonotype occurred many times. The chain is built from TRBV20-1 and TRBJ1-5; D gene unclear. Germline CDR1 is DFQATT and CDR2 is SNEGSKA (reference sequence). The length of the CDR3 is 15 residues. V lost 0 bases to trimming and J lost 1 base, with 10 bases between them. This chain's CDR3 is CSARDSGVSNQPQHF. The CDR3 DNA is TGCAGTGCTAGAGATTCTGGTGTAAGCAATCAGCCCCAGCATTTT.

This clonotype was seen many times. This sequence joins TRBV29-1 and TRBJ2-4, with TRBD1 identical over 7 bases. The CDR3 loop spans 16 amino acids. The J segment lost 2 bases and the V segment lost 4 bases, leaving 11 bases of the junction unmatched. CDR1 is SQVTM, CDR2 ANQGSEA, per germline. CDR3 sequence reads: CSVGFTGVKTKNIQYF. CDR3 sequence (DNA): TGCAGCGTTGGGTTTACAGGGGTCAAGACCAAAAACATTCAGTACTTC.

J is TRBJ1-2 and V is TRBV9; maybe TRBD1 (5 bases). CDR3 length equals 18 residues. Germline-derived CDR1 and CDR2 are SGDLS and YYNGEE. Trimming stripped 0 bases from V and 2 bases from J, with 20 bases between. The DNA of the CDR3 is TGTGCCAGCAGCGTAGGCCCGGCTCCGGGGGGAGGGAACTATGGCTACACCTTC. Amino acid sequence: CASSVGPAPGGGNYGYTF. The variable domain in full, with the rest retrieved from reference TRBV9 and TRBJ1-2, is DSGVTQTPKHLITATGQRVTLRCSPRSGDLSVYWYQQSLDQGLQFLIQYYNGEERAKGNILERFSAQQFPDLHSELNLSSLELGDSALYFCASSVGPAPGGGNYGYTFGSGTRLTVV.

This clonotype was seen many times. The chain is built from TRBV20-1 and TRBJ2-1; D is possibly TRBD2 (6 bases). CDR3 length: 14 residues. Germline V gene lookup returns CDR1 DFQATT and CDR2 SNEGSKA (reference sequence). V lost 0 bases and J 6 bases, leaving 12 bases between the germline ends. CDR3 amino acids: CSARDSGGRNEQFF. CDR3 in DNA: TGCAGTGCTAGAGATAGCGGCGGCCGCAATGAGCAGTTCTTC.

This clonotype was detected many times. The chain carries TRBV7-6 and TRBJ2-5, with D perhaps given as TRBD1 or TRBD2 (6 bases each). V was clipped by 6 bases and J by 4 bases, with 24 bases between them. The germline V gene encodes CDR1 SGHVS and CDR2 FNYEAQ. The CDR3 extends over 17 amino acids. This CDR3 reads CASSYPPTGGDGETQYF. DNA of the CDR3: TGTGCCAGCAGTTATCCCCCGACAGGAGGGGATGGAGAGACCCAGTACTTC.

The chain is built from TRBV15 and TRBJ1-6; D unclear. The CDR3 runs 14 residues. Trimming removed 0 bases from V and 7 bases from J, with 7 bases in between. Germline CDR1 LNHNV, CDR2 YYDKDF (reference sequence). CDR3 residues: CATSRDNLNSPLHF. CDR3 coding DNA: TGTGCCACCAGCAGAGATAACCTGAATTCACCCCTCCACTTT. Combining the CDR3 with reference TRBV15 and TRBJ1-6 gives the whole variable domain DAMVIQNPRYQVTQFGKPVTLSCSQTLNHNVMYWYQQKSSQAPKLLFHYYDKDFNNEADTPDNFQSRRPNTSFCFLDIRSPGLGDTAMYLCATSRDNLNSPLHFGNGTRLTVT.

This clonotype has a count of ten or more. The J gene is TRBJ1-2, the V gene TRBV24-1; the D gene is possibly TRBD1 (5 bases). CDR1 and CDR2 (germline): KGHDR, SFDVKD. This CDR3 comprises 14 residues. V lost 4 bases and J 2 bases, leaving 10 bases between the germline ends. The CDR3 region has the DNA TGTGCCACCAGTGAGGGGGGGATCAACTATGGCTACACCTTC. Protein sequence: CATSEGGINYGYTF.

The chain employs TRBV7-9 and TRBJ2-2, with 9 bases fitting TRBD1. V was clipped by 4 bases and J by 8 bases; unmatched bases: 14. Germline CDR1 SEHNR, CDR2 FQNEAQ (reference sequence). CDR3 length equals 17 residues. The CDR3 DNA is TGTGCCAGCAGCTCGCCGGGACAGGGATGGATGTCGGGGGAGCTGTTTTTT. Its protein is CASSSPGQGWMSGELFF.

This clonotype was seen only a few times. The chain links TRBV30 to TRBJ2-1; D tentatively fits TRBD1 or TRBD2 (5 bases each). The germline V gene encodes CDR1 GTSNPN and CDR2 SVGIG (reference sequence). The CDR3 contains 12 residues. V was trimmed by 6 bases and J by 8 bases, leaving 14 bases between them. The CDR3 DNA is TGTGCCTGCTTAAAACGAGGGGATGAGCAGTTCTTC. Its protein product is CACLKRGDEQFF.

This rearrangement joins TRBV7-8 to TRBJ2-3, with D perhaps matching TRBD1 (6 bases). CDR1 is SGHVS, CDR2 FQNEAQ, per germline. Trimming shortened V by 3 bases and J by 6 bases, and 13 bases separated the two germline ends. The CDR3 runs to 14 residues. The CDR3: CASSFLTGSDTQYF. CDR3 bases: TGTGCCAGCAGCTTCCTGACAGGATCCGATACGCAGTATTTT.

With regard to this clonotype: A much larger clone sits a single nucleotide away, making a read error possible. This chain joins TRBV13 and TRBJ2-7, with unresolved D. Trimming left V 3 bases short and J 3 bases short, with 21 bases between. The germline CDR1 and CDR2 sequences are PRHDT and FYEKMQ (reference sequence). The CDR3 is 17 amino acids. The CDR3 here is CASSFSIRRQVGYEQYF. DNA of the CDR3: TGTGCCAGCAGCTTTAGTATACGGCGGCAGGTAGGCTACGAGCAGTACTTC.

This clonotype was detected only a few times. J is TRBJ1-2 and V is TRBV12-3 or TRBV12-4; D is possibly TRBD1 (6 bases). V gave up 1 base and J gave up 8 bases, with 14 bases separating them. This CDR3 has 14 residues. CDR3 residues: CASSLDRQGSGYTF. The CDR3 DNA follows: TGTGCCAGCAGTTTAGATAGGCAGGGGAGCGGCTACACCTTC.

The CDR3 is CASSLAGGLPETQYF. In DNA, the CDR3 is TGTGCCAGCAGTTTGGCGGGGGGTCTCCCAGAGACCCAGTACTTC. This chain links TRBV12-3 or TRBV12-4 with TRBJ2-5; 8 bases align to TRBD2. The junction had 7 bases not matched to a gene; V was cut back by 3 bases and J by 4 bases. The CDR3 loop spans 15 amino acids.

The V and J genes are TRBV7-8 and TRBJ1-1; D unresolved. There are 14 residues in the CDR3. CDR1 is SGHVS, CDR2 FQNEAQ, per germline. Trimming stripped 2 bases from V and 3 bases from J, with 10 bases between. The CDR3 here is CASSLLSSDTEAFF. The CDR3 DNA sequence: TGTGCCAGCAGCTTATTGTCATCGGACACTGAAGCTTTCTTT.

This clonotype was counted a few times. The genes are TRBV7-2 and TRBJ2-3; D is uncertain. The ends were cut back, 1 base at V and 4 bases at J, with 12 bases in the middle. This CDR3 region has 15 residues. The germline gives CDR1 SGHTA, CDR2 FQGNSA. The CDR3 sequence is CASSLVVVRPDTQYF. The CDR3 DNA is TGTGCCAGCAGCTTAGTAGTGGTGAGGCCAGATACGCAGTATTTT.

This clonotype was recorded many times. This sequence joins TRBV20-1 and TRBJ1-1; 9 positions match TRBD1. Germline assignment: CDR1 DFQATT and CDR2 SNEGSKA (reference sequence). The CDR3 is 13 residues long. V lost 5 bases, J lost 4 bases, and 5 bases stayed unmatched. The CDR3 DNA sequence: TGCAGTGCTCCCGGGACAGGGATCACTGAAGCTTTCTTT. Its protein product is CSAPGTGITEAFF.

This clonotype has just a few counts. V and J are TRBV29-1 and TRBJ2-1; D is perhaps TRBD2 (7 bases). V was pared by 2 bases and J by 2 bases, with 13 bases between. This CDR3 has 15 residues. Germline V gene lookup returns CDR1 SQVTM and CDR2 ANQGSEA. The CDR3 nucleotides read TGCAGCGTTGAAAGAAGGGGGGGCCCCTACAATGAGCAGTTCTTC. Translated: CSVERRGGPYNEQFF.

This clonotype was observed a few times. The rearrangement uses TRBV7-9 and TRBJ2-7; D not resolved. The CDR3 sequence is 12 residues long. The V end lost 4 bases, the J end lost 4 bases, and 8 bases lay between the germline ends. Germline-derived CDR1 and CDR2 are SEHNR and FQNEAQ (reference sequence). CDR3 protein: CASSSTVYEQYF. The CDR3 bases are TGTGCCAGCAGCTCGACGGTTTACGAGCAGTACTTC. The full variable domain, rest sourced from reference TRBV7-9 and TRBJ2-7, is DTGVSQNPRHKITKRGQNVTFRCDPISEHNRLYWYRQTLGQGPEFLTYFQNEAQLEKSRLLSDRFSAERPKGSFSTLEIQRTEQGDSAMYLCASSSTVYEQYFGPGTRLTVT.

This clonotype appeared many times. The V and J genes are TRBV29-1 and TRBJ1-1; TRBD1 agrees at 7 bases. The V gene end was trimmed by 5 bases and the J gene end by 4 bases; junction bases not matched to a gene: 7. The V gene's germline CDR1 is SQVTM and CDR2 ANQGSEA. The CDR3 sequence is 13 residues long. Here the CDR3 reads CSVPTGWGTEAFF. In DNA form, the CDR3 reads TGCAGCGTTCCGACAGGGTGGGGCACTGAAGCTTTCTTT.

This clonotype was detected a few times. The CDR3 region is CSASRSGGANEQFF. For the CDR3, the DNA is TGCAGTGCTTCTAGAAGCGGGGGGGCCAATGAGCAGTTCTTC. This chain uses TRBV20-1 with TRBJ2-1; 10 bases are a match to TRBD2. CDR3 size: 14 residues. The germline V gene has CDR1 DFQATT and CDR2 SNEGSKA (reference sequence). The junction had 7 bases not matched to a gene; V was cut back by 5 bases and J by 6 bases.